This T cell receptor beta chain came from a study of CD8 T cells in Susac syndrome. Those who served as multiple sclerosis controls were treatment-naive patients with stable or active relapsing-remitting disease. RNA was extracted with the RNeasy kit, and a quantity of roughly 0.5 to 1 ug was reverse transcribed using random hexamers. TCRdb analysed the immunoSEQ multiplex PCR reads with MiXCR anew, one entry per CDR3 protein. Seen here are approximately 200,000 distinct CDR3 sequences, approximately 94% observed once, and the top ten hold about 0.093%. The CDR3 is 15 amino acids. Per the germline V gene, CDR1 is SEHNR and CDR2 is FQNEAQ (reference sequence). V dropped 4 bases and J dropped 4 bases, with 11 bases sitting between them.

The receptor was isolated from a human donor with multiple sclerosis. The sample was CD4+ T cells from PBMCs. The chain carries TRBV7-9 and TRBJ2-6; D unclear. The CDR3 DNA reads TGTGCCAGCAGCTCCGACACGTGGGGGGCCAACGTCCTGACTTTC. Translation gives CASSSDTWGANVLTF.